This TCR beta chain was documented in a study of blood T cell repertoires in COVID-19. Study-level background: Sample material is recorded as cDNA or gDNA derived from T cells, B-cell-depleted T cells, or PBMCs.

Germline CDR1 is LNHDA and CDR2 is SQIVND (reference sequence). This CDR3 contains 16 residues. Trimming cost V 4 bases and J 8 bases; bases outside gene matches: 13. Some clones are missing from TCRdb's copy, which holds only in-frame ones; the method was immunoSEQ multiplex PCR. The top ten clones hold approximately 2.1% of a sample with nearly 250,000 clones, roughly 86% of them seen once. This study enrolled people aged 18 to 89 from 24 US geographic areas. Cohorts were assigned according to the clinical history that participants reported. The sample consisted of PBMCs or T cells enriched from blood (not recorded which). This receptor was obtained from a woman aged 45-59 years who had recovered from COVID-19. The V call is TRBV19, the J call TRBJ1-4, with 7 bases fitting TRBD1. CDR3 sequence: CASSTDRALSKEKLFF. The DNA of the CDR3 is TGTGCCAGTAGTACCGACAGGGCCCTCTCAAAGGAAAAACTGTTTTTT.